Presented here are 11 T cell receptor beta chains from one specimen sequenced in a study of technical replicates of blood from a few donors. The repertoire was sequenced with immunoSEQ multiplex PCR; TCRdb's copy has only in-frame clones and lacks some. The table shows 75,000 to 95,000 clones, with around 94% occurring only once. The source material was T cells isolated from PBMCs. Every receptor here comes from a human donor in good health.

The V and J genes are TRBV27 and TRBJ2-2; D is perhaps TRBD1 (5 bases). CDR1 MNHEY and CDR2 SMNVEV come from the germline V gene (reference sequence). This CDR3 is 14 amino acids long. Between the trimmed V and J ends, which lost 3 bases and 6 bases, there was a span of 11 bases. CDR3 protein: CASSLELGAGELFF. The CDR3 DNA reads TGTGCCAGCAGTTTGGAGTTAGGGGCCGGGGAGCTGTTTTTT.

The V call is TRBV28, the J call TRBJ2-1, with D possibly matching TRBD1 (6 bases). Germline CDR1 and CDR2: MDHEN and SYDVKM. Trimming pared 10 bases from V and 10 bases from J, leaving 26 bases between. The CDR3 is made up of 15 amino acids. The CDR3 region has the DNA TGTGCCACCCACAGGTCAGGGGCAAATTCATTCGAGCAGTTCTTC. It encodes CATHRSGANSFEQFF.

The CDR3 region has the DNA TGTGCCAGCAGTCTGGGACAGGTGAACACTGAAGCTTTCTTT. Protein product: CASSLGQVNTEAFF. This chain uses TRBV6-1 with TRBJ1-1, with 8 bases matching TRBD1. Germline CDR1 MNHNS, CDR2 SASEGT. With 5 bases clipped from V and 0 bases from J, the junction kept 2 bases outside the gene matches. This CDR3 comprises 14 residues.

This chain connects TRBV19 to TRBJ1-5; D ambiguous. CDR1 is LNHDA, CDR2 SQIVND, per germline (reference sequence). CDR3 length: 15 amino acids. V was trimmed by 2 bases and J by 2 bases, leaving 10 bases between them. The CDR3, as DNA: TGTGCCAGTAGTATAACGGAGTGGCGCAATCAGCCCCAGCATTTT. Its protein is CASSITEWRNQPQHF.

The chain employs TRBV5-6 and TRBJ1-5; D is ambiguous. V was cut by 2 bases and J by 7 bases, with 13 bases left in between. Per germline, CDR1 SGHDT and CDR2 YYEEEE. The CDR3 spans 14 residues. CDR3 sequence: CASSFDGPGQPQHF. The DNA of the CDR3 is TGTGCCAGCAGCTTCGACGGCCCGGGGCAGCCCCAGCATTTT.

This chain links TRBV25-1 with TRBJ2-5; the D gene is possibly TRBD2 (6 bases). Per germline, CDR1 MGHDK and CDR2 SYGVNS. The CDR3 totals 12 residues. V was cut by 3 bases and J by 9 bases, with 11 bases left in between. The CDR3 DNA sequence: TGTGCCAGCAGTGAGCCCAGGGAGGCCCAGTACTTC. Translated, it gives CASSEPREAQYF.

The CDR3 loop reads CASLYTGELFF. The DNA for the CDR3 is TGTGCCAGTTTATACACCGGGGAGCTGTTTTTT. V usage is TRBV19 and J usage is TRBJ2-2; no clear D. The CDR3 sequence is 11 residues long. The germline V and J ends were trimmed by 8 bases and 3 bases, with 4 bases remaining between them. Germline V gene sequence: CDR1 LNHDA, CDR2 SQIVND (reference sequence).

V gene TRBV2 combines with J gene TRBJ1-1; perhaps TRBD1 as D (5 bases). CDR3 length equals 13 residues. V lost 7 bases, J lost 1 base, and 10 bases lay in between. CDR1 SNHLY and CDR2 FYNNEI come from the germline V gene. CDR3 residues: CASNRRENTEAFF. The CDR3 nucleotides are TGTGCCAGCAATCGCAGGGAGAACACTGAAGCTTTCTTT.

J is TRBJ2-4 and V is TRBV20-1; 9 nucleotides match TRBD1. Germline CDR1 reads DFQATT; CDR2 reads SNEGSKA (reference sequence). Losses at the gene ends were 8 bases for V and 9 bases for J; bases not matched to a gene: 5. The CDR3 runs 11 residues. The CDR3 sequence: CSSTGGLIQYF. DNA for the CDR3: TGCAGTTCTACAGGGGGCCTCATTCAGTACTTC.

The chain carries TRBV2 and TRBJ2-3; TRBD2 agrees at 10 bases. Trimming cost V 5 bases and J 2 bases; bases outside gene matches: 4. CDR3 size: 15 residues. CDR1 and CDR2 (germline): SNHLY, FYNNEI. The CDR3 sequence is CASSTLAGVTDTQYF. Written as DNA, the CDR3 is TGTGCCAGCAGTACTCTAGCGGGAGTCACAGATACGCAGTATTTT.

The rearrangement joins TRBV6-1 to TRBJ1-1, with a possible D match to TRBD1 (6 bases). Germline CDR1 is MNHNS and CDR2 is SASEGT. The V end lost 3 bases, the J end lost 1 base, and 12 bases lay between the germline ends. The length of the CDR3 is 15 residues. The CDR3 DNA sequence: TGTGCCAGCAGTGACACAGGGAGCGAGAACACTGAAGCTTTCTTT. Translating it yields CASSDTGSENTEAFF.